The rows below give T cell receptor beta chains drawn from one sample of a study of CD8+CD57+ T cells in acquired aplastic anemia. TCRdb re-called the reads through MiXCR, storing one row per CDR3 protein. Of approximately 470,000 distinct CDR3 sequences in the sample, about a third were seen once. The sequencing sample was made of sorted CD4+, CD8+, or CD8+CD57+ T cells (not recorded which) from PBMCs. Source of these receptors: a human donor with aplastic anemia. Each CDR3 is given with its conserved first and last residue. D genes are given only for firm matches. For some rows the clone size is stated as once, few or many, or as a class when expanded; others skip it.

v_gene	len	d_gene	abundance	j_gene	CDR3nt	CDR3aa
TRBV12-3/TRBV12-4	15	-	few	TRBJ2-3	TGTGCCAGCAGTTTAGGTCAGGGGAGCACAGATACGCAGTATTTT	CASSLGQGSTDTQYF
TRBV20-1	14	-	many	TRBJ1-6	TGCAGTGCTAGAGTGCCAGGGGATAATTCACCCCTCCACTTT	CSARVPGDNSPLHF
TRBV6-5	13	-	-	TRBJ1-1	TGTGCCAGCAGTTCCACTGAGGAGGAAGGAGCTTTCTTT	CASSSTEEEGAFF
TRBV2	16	TRBD1	-	TRBJ2-6	TGTGCCAGCAGTGAGACAGGGGCGACTGGGGCCAACGTCCTGACTTTC	CASSETGATGANVLTF
TRBV10-3	15	TRBD1	-	TRBJ1-2	TGTGCCATCAGTGAGTCGGGACAGGGACACTATGGCTACACCTTC	CAISESGQGHYGYTF
TRBV7-2	14	TRBD1	-	TRBJ2-5	TGTGCCAGCAGACGTACAGGGGGAGAAGAGACCCAGTACTTC	CASRRTGGEETQYF
TRBV24-1	17	TRBD2	many	TRBJ2-3	TGTGCCACCAGTGACCCTACTAGCGGGAGTGGGCGGGATACGCAGTATTTT	CATSDPTSGSGRDTQYF
TRBV12-3/TRBV12-4	14	-	few	TRBJ2-2	TGTGCCAGCAGTTTGGACAGCACCACCGGGGAGCTGTTTTTT	CASSLDSTTGELFF
TRBV6-1	14	-	few	TRBJ2-7	TGTGCCAGCAGCGCCCGGTTTTCGTCCTACGAGCAGTACTTC	CASSARFSSYEQYF
TRBV7-3	13	-	-	TRBJ1-1	TGTGCCAGCAGCTTTGACATGAACACTGAAGCTTTCTTT	CASSFDMNTEAFF
TRBV28	15	-	-	TRBJ1-2	TGTGCCAGCAGTACCCGTTGGGACGGAGACTATGGCTACACCTTC	CASSTRWDGDYGYTF
TRBV5-1	14	-	many	TRBJ1-1	TGCGCCAGCAGCCAAGGGACGGTGAACACTGAAGCTTTCTTT	CASSQGTVNTEAFF
TRBV7-2	14	-	many	TRBJ2-5	TGTGCCAGCAGCTTAGCCGGACTCCAAGAGACCCAGTACTTC	CASSLAGLQETQYF
TRBV4-1	15	-	many	TRBJ2-7	TGCGCCAGCAGCCTCCAAGGGGGCGGGGCCTACGAGCAGTACTTC	CASSLQGGGAYEQYF
TRBV20-1	14	-	few	TRBJ2-4	TGCAGTGCTAGTAAGAGACTAGCCAAAAACATTCAGTACTTC	CSASKRLAKNIQYF
TRBV20-1	15	-	-	TRBJ1-6	TGCAGTGCTAGAGGTCTTCCGGACACCGATTCACCCCTCCACTTT	CSARGLPDTDSPLHF
TRBV2	13	-	many	TRBJ2-3	TGTGCCAGCAGTGAAGGTCCACCAGATACGCAGTATTTT	CASSEGPPDTQYF
TRBV20-1	15	-	-	TRBJ2-3	TGCAGTGCTAGAGATCTGTCTAGAGGGCCAGATACGCAGTATTTT	CSARDLSRGPDTQYF
TRBV3-1	15	-	few	TRBJ1-2	TGTGCCAGCAGCCCGCGGGGCAGGAGCTTCTATGGCTACACCTTC	CASSPRGRSFYGYTF
TRBV5-5	11	-	few	TRBJ2-5	TGTGCCGTCGTGCCCCAAGAGACCCAGTACTTC	CAVVPQETQYF
TRBV2	13	-	many	TRBJ1-1	TGTGCCAGCACGCGGGACCAAAACACTGAAGCTTTCTTT	CASTRDQNTEAFF
TRBV19	15	-	-	TRBJ2-2	TGTGCCAGTAGTACCAAGCAGGGAGAAGCCGGGGAGCTGTTTTTT	CASSTKQGEAGELFF
TRBV7-3	14	-	many	TRBJ1-6	TGTGCCAGCAGCTTAATGGGGGAGGATTCACCCCTCCACTTT	CASSLMGEDSPLHF
TRBV3-1	17	TRBD1	-	TRBJ1-4	TGTGCCAGCAGCCAAGGTCGAGGGGGACAGAAGAATGAAAAACTGTTTTTT	CASSQGRGGQKNEKLFF
TRBV20-1	16	TRBD2	once	TRBJ2-1	TGCAGTGCTAGAGTATTACTAGCGGGAGGGCCTCATGAGCAGTTCTTC	CSARVLLAGGPHEQFF
TRBV6-5	15	TRBD1	-	TRBJ1-1	TGTGCCAGCAGTTACGGGGGACAGATGGGGACTGAAGCTTTCTTT	CASSYGGQMGTEAFF
TRBV19	16	-	few	TRBJ1-3	TGTGCCAGTAGTAAAGACAACTCTCTGGGAGGAAACACCATATATTTT	CASSKDNSLGGNTIYF
TRBV5-8	14	-	few	TRBJ2-7	TGTGCCAGCAGCTTGAGACAGGTTGGCTACGAGCAGTACTTC	CASSLRQVGYEQYF
TRBV19	16	-	few	TRBJ1-4	TGTGCCGGTAGTATAACGGGGGACGGGACTAATGAAAAACTGTTTTTT	CAGSITGDGTNEKLFF
TRBV25-1	15	TRBD1	many	TRBJ2-7	TGTGCCAGCAGTGGGACGGACAGGGGCTCCTACGAGCAGTACTTC	CASSGTDRGSYEQYF
TRBV13	20	TRBD1	few	TRBJ1-5	TGTGCCAGCAGCAGGAAAGGTGCAGGGGGAGATATAGGTGGCAATCAGCCCCAGCATTTT	CASSRKGAGGDIGGNQPQHF
TRBV5-1	14	-	few	TRBJ1-2	TGCGCCAGCAGCTTGGCCGTCGGTGGGGATTGCTACACCTTC	CASSLAVGGDCYTF
TRBV6-1	12	TRBD1	-	TRBJ2-7	TGTGCCAGCAGTGGACAGGGGTACGAGCAGCACTTC	CASSGQGYEQHF
TRBV15	14	-	many	TRBJ2-7	TGTGCCACCAGCAGATCACAGGGATACCACGAGCAGTACTTC	CATSRSQGYHEQYF
TRBV15	16	-	many	TRBJ1-1	TGTGCCACCAGCAGAGATCCCGGACAGCTAAACACTGAAGCTTTCTTT	CATSRDPGQLNTEAFF
TRBV12-3/TRBV12-4	12	TRBD1	few	TRBJ2-1	TGTGCCAGCAGCCAGGGGGCCTATGAGCAGTTCTTC	CASSQGAYEQFF
TRBV29-1	13	-	-	TRBJ1-2	TGCAGCGTTGACAGGGCCTTTTCCTATGGCTACACCTTC	CSVDRAFSYGYTF